The clone carrying this TCR beta chain was counted a few times. The sample is drawn from a study of T cell repertoires in cytomegalovirus infection. Study-wide context: A matching HLA type, together with CMV infection, was signaled by public TCR beta signatures.

TCRdb re-analysed the reads in MiXCR, keeping a single row per CDR3 protein. The sample has 250,000 to 300,000 distinct CDR3 sequences; about 23% are singletons. This CDR3 region has 14 residues. V lost 4 bases and J lost 6, with 13 bases in between. Source material: PBMCs. V is TRBV12-3 or TRBV12-4 and J is TRBJ2-1; D unclear. This clonotype was sampled from a human donor in good health (CMV status not recorded). Some clones in this sample may be carry-over from other donors' samples. This CDR3 is CASSSRPGPNEQFF. In nucleotides, the CDR3 is TGTGCCAGCAGTTCCCGACCTGGCCCCAATGAGCAGTTCTTC.